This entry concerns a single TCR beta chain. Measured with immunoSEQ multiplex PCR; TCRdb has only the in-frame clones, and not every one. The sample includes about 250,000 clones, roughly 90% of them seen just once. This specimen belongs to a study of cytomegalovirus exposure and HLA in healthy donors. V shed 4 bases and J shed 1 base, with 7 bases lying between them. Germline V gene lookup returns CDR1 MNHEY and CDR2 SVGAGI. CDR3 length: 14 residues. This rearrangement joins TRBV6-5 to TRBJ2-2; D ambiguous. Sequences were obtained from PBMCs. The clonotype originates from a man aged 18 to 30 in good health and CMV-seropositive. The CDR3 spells CASSSTLNTGELFF. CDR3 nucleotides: TGTGCCAGCAGTTCCACCCTGAACACCGGGGAGCTGTTTTTT.